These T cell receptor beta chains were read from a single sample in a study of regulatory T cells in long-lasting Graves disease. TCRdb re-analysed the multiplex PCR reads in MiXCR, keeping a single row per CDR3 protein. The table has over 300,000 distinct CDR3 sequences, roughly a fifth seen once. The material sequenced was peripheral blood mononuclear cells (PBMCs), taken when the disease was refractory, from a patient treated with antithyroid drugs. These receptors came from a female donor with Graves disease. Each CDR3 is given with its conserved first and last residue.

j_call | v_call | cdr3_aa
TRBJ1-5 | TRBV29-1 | CSVRGGPGNQPQHF
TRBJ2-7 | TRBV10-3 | CAIRRDRSYEQYF
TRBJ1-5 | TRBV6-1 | CASSDLGTGNQPQHF
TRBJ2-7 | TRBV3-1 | CASSQGPGQGALREQYF
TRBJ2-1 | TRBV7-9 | CASSRSEGVYEQFF
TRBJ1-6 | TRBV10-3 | CAIMRGADSPLHF
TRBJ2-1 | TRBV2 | CASSEGPFSNEQFF
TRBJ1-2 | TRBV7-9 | CASSYRGGLGFGGYTF
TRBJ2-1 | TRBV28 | CASSDPWKGSSYNEQFF
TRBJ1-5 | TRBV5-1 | CASSYTGQSNQPQHF
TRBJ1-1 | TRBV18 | CASSPFGDRGTNTEAFF
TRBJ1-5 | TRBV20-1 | CSATGVKGQPQHF
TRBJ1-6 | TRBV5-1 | CASSSSSQGYNSPLHF
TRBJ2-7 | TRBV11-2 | CASSLGLATGYEQYF
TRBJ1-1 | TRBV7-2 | CASSLLLVPNTEAFF
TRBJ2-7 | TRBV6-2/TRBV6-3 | CASSLQDYEQYF
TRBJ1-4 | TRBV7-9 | CASSLPRQGAEKLFF